This T cell receptor beta chain was recorded in a study of T cell responses to AZD1222 COVID-19 vaccine. V lost 1 base to trimming and J lost 3 bases, with 5 bases between them. Germline assignment: CDR1 SEHNR and CDR2 FQNEAQ (reference sequence). This CDR3 has 13 residues. Profiling relied on immunoSEQ multiplex PCR, and the TCRdb table lists in-frame clones only, not all of them. The sample yields roughly 140,000 clones, 80% to 90% seen once. The receptor was derived from an adult in good health. The sample here was peripheral blood, taken on day 0 of AZD1222 vaccination. The genes are TRBV7-9 and TRBJ2-3; D not resolved. In nucleotides, the CDR3 is TGTGCCAGCAGCTTAGACCTTACAGATACGCAGTATTTT. It encodes CASSLDLTDTQYF.